The T cell receptor beta chain described here comes from a study of human T cells and chemical hapten exposure. Germline-derived CDR1 and CDR2 are LNHNV and YYDKDF (reference sequence). CDR3 length: 15 residues. J gave up 3 bases and V 0 bases, and 4 bases lay outside the gene matches. This clonotype occurred many times. Noted time point: patch test 1, 2 weeks after DPC sensitization. Treatment denoted: therapeutic diphenylcyclopropenone sensitization with weekly scalp DPC. TCRdb recomputed calls from the RACE reads with MiXCR, one row per CDR3 protein. The top ten hold 7% to 10% of the sample, which has 350,000 or so distinct CDR3 sequences, roughly 6.9% seen once.

The chain carries TRBV15 and TRBJ2-7; 8 bases align to TRBD1. Material: whole blood, obtained in connection with sensitization to the hapten diphenylcyclopropenone (DPC). The clonotype originates from a woman aged 18-29 years with alopecia areata. Some clones in this sample may be carry-over from other donors' samples. The CDR3 nucleotides read TGTGCCACCAGCAGAGATCATGACAGGGGCTACGAGCAGTACTTC. It specifies CATSRDHDRGYEQYF.